These T cell receptor beta chains were read from a single sample in a study of post-analysis software for immune sequencing data. TCRdb called the PCR reads again in MiXCR, with one record for every CDR3 protein. Of fewer than 900,000 distinct CDR3 sequences detected, 35% to 55% appear once; the ten largest clones hold 4.9%. Sequencing used blood. These TCRs come from a girl aged 5-17 years with multiple sclerosis. The CDR3 runs from the conserved cysteine through the conserved F or W. Fields, in order: D gene, J gene, V gene, clone size, CDR3 DNA, CDR3 protein. D genes are given only for firm matches. Rows give clone size only sometimes, using once, few, many, or a class for an expanded clone.

>-|TRBJ1-2|TRBV18|-
TGTGCCAGCTCCCTGGATGGCACCGAGGGACGAGGCTACACCTTC
CASSLDGTEGRGYTF
>TRBD2|TRBJ2-1|TRBV6-1|-
TGTGCCAGCAGTAAACCGGGACTAGCGGGGCTTACCTACAATGAGCAGTTCTTC
CASSKPGLAGLTYNEQFF
>-|TRBJ2-1|TRBV7-8|few
TGTGCCAGCAGCTCTCGACGTAGCACGACCTACAATGAGCAGTTCTTC
CASSSRRSTTYNEQFF
>-|TRBJ2-5|TRBV20-1|few
TGCAGTGCTAGAGGTTCTGGGATCCAAGAGACCCAGTACTTC
CSARGSGIQETQYF
>-|TRBJ2-4|TRBV4-1|few
TGCGCCAGCAGCCAAGTATCTACAGGGGAGGACATTCAGTACTTC
CASSQVSTGEDIQYF
>-|TRBJ1-2|TRBV12-3/TRBV12-4|-
TGTGCCAGCAGTTTCGGACAGCGTCCCTTTGGCTACACCTTC
CASSFGQRPFGYTF
>-|TRBJ2-1|TRBV20-1|once
TGCAGTGCTAGACCCGTCCGCGGACCCTACAATGAGCAGTTCTTC
CSARPVRGPYNEQFF
>TRBD1|TRBJ2-1|TRBV7-3|few
TGTGCCAGCAGCTTAATGGGGCAGGGGGCGCGAAATGAGCAGTTCTTC
CASSLMGQGARNEQFF
>-|TRBJ2-5|TRBV2|-
TGTGCCAGCCAACTACAGGGTTTGGAGACCCAGTACTTC
CASQLQGLETQYF
>-|TRBJ2-3|TRBV4-3|many
TGCGCCAGCAGCCCCCTGACTAGCACAGATACGCAGTATTTT
CASSPLTSTDTQYF
>-|TRBJ1-2|TRBV20-1|few
TGCAGTGCTAGGGAGACAGGCCGAGGGAGCTATGGCTACACCTTC
CSARETGRGSYGYTF
>-|TRBJ2-1|TRBV4-3|-
TGCGCCAGCAGCCAAGATCATAACTCCTACAATGAGCAGTTCTTC
CASSQDHNSYNEQFF
>TRBD2|TRBJ2-7|TRBV6-5|-
TGTGCCAGCAGTTACAGCGGGACTAGCGGGACCCCCCCCTACGAGCAGTACTTC
CASSYSGTSGTPPYEQYF
>TRBD1|TRBJ1-1|TRBV29-1|-
TGCAGCGCCGAGGGGACAGCTGAAGCTTTCTTT
CSAEGTAEAFF
>-|TRBJ1-2|TRBV20-1|-
TGCAGTGCTAGCGAGGGAAAATATGGCTACACCTTC
CSASEGKYGYTF
>TRBD1|TRBJ2-5|TRBV24-1|-
TGTGCCACCAGTGAGGCCAGGGGGCATCGAGAGACCCAGTACTTC
CATSEARGHRETQYF
>TRBD1|TRBJ1-4|TRBV27|-
TGTGCCAGCGCCAGGACAGGTTTCGGAGAAAAACTGTTTTTT
CASARTGFGEKLFF
>TRBD1|TRBJ2-5|TRBV28|-
TGTGCCAGCAGTTTTTCGGACAGGGGGCCCTATGGGGAAGAGACCCAGTACTTC
CASSFSDRGPYGEETQYF
>TRBD1|TRBJ2-7|TRBV10-3|many
TGTGCCATCAGTGAGTCGGACAGGGGTTCCTACGAGCAGTACTTC
CAISESDRGSYEQYF
>TRBD1|TRBJ2-7|TRBV4-3|few
TGCGCCAGCAGCCACTCCGGGACAGGGGAGTCCTACGAGCAGTACTTC
CASSHSGTGESYEQYF
>-|TRBJ1-2|TRBV24-1|-
TGTGCCACCAGTGACCGTCGACAAACCCGTGGCTACACCTTC
CATSDRRQTRGYTF
>-|TRBJ1-1|TRBV12-3/TRBV12-4|-
TGTGCCAGCAGCCCTAAGATGAACACTGAAGCTTTCTTT
CASSPKMNTEAFF
>TRBD2|TRBJ2-5|TRBV3-1|few
TGTGCCAGCAGCCTTAGGGGACTAGCGAAGAATGAGCAGTACTTC
CASSLRGLAKNEQYF
>-|TRBJ2-1|TRBV20-1|-
TGCAGTGCTAGAGACCCGGATTACAATGAGCAGTTCTTC
CSARDPDYNEQFF
>-|TRBJ2-5|TRBV5-1|-
TGCGCCAGCAGCCGACTCGGACAGCGAGAGACCCAGTACTTC
CASSRLGQRETQYF
>TRBD1|TRBJ1-2|TRBV15|few
TGTGCCACCAGCGCAGTGGTCCGGGACAGGGCTTTCGGCTACACCTTC
CATSAVVRDRAFGYTF
>-|TRBJ2-1|TRBV28|-
TGTGCCAGCAGTCCCTCCTGGGGGATCGGCAATGAGCAGTTCTTC
CASSPSWGIGNEQFF
>-|TRBJ2-7|TRBV5-1|-
TGCGCCAGCAGCTCACCGACAGCCTACGAGCAGTACTTC
CASSSPTAYEQYF